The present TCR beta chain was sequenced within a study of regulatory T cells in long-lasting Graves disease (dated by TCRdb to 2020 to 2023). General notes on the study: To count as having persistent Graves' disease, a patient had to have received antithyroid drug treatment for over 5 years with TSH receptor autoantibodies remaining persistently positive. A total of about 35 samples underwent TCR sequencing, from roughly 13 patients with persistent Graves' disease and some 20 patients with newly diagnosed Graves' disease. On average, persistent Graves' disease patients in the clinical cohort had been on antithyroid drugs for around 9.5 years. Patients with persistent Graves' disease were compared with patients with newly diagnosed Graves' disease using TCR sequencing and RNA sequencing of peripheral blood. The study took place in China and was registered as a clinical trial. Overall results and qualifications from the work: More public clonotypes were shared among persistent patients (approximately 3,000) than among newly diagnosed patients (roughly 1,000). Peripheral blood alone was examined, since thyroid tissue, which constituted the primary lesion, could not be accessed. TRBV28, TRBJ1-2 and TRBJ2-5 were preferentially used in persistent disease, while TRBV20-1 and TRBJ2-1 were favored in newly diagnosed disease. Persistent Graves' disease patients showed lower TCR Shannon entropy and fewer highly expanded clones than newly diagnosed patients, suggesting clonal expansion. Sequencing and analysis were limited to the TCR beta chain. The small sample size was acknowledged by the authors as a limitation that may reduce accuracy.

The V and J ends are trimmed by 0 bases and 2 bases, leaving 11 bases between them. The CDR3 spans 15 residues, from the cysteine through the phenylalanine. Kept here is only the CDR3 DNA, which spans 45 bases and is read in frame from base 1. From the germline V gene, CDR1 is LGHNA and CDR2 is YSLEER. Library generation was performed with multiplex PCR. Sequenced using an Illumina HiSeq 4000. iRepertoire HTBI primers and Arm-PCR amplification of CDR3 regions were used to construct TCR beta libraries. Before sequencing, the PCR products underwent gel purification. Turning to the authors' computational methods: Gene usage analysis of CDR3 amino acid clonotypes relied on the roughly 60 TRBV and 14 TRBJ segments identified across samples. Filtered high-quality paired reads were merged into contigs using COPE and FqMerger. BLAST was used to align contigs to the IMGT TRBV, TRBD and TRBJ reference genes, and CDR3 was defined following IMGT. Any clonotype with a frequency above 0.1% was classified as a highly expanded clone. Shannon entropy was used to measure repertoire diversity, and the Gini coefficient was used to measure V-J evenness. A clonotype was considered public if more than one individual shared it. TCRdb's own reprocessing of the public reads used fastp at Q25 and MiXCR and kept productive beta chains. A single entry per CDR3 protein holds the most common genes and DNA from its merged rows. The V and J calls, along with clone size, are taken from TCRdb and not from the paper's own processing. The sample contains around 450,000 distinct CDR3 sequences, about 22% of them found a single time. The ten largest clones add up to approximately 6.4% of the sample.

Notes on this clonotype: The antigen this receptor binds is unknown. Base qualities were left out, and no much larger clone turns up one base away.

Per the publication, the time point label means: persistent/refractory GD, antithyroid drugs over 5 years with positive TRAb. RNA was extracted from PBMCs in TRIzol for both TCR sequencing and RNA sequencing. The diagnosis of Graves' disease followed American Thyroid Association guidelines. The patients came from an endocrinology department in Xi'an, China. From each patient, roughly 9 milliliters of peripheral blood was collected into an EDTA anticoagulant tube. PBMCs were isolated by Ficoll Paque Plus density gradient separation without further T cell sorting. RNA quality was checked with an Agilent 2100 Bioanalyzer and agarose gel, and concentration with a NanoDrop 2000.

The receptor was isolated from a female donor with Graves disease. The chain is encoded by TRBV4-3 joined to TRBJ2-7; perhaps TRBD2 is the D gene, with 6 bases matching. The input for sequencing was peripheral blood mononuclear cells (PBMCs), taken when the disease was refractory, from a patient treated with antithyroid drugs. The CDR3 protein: CASSQDRGGAYEQYF. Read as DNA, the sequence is TGCGCCAGCAGCCAAGATCGGGGAGGTGCCTACGAGCAGTACTTC.